This T cell receptor (beta chain) was sequenced during a study of vaccination effects on CD4 cells after COVID-19. Study-level information: Sample donation by two convalescent patients took place 16 days and one week before vaccination.

Sequencing used immunoSEQ multiplex PCR; TCRdb keeps in-frame clones, though not all of them. Seen here are tens of thousands of clones, about 77% observed once, and the top ten hold around 5.5%. To note about this clone: Its specificity is unknown.

Antigen-specific CD4+ T cells were expanded with viral peptide pools in the ViraFEST assay before sequencing. Upon completion of more than 9 days in culture, CD4+ T cells were isolated. The person had a PCR-confirmed SARS-CoV-2 infection during March to December 2020. IL-2 medium took the place of half the medium on both days 3 and 7. This receptor was taken from a human donor who had a prior SARS-CoV-2 infection. The material was CD4+ T cells from PBMCs cultured with HIV peptides, obtained before COVID-19 vaccination. Documented subset: HIV-1 Nef peptide pool negative control/reference culture.

This CDR3 reads CASSVSSSHEQFF. CDR3 nucleotides: TGTGCCAGCAGCGTATCCTCCTCCCATGAGCAGTTCTTC. The chain employs TRBV9 and TRBJ2-1; D is uncertain. Germline CDR1 SGDLS, CDR2 YYNGEE. CDR3 length equals 13 residues. Trimming took 1 base from V and 8 from J, leaving 10 bases between them. Full variable domain (outside the CDR3, taken from reference TRBV9 and TRBJ2-1): DSGVTQTPKHLITATGQRVTLRCSPRSGDLSVYWYQQSLDQGLQFLIQYYNGEERAKGNILERFSAQQFPDLHSELNLSSLELGDSALYFCASSVSSSHEQFFGPGTRLTVL.